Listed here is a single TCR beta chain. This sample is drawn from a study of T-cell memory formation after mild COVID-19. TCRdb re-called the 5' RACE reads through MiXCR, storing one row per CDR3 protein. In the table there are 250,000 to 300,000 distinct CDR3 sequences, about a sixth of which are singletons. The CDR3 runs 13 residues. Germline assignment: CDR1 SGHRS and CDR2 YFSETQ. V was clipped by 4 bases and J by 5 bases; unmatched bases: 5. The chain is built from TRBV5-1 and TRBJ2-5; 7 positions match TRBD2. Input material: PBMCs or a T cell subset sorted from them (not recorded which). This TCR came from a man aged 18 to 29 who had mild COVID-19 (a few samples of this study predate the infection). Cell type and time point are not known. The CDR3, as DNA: TGCGCCAGCAGCCCCCGGGGGGTGGAGACCCAGTACTTC. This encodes CASSPRGVETQYF.